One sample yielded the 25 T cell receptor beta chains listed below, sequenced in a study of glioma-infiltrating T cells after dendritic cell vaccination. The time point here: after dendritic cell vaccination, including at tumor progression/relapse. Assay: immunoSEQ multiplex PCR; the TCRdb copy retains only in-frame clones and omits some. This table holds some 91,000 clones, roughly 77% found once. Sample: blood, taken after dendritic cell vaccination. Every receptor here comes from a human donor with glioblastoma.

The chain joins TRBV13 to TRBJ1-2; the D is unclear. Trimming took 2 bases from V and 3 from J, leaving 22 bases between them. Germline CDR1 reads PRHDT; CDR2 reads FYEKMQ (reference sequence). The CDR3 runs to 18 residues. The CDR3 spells CASSLHVLVLSEDYGYTF. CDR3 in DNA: TGTGCCAGCAGCTTACACGTCCTCGTCCTATCGGAGGACTATGGCTACACCTTC.

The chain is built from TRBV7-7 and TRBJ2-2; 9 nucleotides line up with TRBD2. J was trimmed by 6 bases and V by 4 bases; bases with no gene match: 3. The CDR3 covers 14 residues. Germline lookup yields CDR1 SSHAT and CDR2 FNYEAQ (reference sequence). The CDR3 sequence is CASSSGLAPGELFF. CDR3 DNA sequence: TGTGCCAGCAGCTCGGGACTAGCCCCCGGGGAGCTGTTTTTT.

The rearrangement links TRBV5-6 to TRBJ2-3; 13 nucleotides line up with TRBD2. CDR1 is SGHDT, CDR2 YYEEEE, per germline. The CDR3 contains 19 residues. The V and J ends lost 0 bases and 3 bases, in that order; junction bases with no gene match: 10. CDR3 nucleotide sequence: TGTGCCAGCAGCTTGGAGGGACTAGCGGGGATTTTTAAGACAGATACGCAGTATTTT. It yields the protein CASSLEGLAGIFKTDTQYF.

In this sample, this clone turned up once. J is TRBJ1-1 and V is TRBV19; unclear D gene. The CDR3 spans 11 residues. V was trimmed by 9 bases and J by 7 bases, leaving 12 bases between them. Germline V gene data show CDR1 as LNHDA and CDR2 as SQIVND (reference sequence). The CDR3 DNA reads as TGTGCCAGCCGCGATACCCTTGAAGCTTTCTTT. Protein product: CASRDTLEAFF.

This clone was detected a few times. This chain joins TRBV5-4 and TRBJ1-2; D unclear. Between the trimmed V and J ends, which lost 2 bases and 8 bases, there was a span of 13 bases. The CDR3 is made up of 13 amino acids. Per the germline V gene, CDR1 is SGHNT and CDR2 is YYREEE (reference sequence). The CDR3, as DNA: TGTGCCAGCAGCTTATCCGGGTACGGCGGCTACACCTTC. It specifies CASSLSGYGGYTF.

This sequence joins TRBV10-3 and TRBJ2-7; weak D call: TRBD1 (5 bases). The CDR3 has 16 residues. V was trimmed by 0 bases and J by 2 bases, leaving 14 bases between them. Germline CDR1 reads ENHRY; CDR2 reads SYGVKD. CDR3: CAISESGRPAPYEQYV. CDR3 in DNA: TGTGCCATCAGTGAGTCGGGGCGGCCGGCACCCTACGAGCAGTACGTC.

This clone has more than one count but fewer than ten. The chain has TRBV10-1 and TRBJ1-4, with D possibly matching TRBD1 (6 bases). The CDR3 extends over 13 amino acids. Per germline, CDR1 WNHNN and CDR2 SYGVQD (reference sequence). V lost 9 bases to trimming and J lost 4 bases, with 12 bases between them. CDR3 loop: CARGRGGNEKLFF. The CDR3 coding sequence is TGCGCCAGGGGACGAGGGGGTAATGAAAAACTGTTTTTT.

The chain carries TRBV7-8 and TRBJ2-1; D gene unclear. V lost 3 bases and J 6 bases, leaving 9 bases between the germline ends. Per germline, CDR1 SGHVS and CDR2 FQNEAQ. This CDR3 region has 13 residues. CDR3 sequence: CASSFDTSNEQFF. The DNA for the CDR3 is TGTGCCAGCAGCTTTGACACCAGCAATGAGCAGTTCTTC.

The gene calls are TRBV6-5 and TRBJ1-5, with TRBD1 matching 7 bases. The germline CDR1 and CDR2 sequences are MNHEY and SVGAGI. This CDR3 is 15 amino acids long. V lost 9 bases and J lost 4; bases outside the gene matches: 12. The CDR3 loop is CASRITTGNNQPQHF. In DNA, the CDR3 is TGTGCCAGTCGAATCACGACAGGGAATAATCAGCCCCAGCATTTT.

The CDR3 protein is CASSWEGQGTYF. The CDR3 DNA reads TGTGCCAGCAGCTGGGAGGGACAGGGCACGTACTTC. The V and J genes are TRBV7-9 and TRBJ2-4; 9 positions match TRBD1. This CDR3 spans 12 amino acids. Germline-derived CDR1 and CDR2 are SEHNR and FQNEAQ (reference sequence). V lost 4 bases and J lost 15; bases outside the gene matches: 7.

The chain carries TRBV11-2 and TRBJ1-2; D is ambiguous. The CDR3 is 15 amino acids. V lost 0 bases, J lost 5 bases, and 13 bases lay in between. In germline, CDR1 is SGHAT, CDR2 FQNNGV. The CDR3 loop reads CASSLDRNPAYGYTF. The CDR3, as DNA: TGTGCCAGCAGCTTAGACAGGAACCCCGCTTATGGCTACACCTTC.

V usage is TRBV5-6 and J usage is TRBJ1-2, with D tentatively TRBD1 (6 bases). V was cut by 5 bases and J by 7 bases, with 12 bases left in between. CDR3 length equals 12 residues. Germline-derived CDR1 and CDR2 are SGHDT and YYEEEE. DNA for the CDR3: TGTGCCAGCAGTGGGGGCGATGGTGGCTACACCTTC. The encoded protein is CASSGGDGGYTF.

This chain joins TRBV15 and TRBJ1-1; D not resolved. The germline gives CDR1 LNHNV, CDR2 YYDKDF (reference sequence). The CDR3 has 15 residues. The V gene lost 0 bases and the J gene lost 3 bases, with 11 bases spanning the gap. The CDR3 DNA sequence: TGTGCCACCAGCAGAGATGCTCACTTGGACACTGAAGCTTTCTTT. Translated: CATSRDAHLDTEAFF.

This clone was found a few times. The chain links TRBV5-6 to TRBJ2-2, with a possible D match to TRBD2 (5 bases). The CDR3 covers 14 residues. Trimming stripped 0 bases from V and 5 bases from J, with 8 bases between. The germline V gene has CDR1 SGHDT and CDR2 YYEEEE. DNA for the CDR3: TGTGCCAGCAGCTTGGTTTCGGGGACCGGGGAGCTGTTTTTT. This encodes CASSLVSGTGELFF. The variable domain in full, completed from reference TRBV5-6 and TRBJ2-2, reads DAGVTQSPTHLIKTRGQQVTLRCSPKSGHDTVSWYQQALGQGPQFIFQYYEEEERQRGNFPDRFSGHQFPNYSSELNVNALLLGDSALYLCASSLVSGTGELFFGEGSRLTVL.

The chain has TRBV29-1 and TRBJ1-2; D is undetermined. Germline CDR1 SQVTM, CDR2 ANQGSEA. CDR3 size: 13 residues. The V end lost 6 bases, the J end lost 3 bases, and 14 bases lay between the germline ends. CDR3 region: CSVGGPGYYGYTF. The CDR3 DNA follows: TGCAGCGTCGGAGGACCGGGATACTATGGCTACACCTTC.

The CDR3 loop is CASSVAGGPLETQYF. Here the CDR3 DNA reads TGTGCCAGCAGCGTAGCGGGAGGGCCTTTAGAGACCCAGTACTTC. The rearrangement uses TRBV9 and TRBJ2-5; 8 nucleotides agree with TRBD2. The CDR3 is 15 amino acids. Trimming cost V 0 bases and J 4 bases; bases outside gene matches: 5. Germline assignment: CDR1 SGDLS and CDR2 YYNGEE.

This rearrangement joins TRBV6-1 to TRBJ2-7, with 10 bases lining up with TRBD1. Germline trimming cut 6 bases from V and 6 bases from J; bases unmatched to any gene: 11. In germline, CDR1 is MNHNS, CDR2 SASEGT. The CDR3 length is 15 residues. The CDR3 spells CASREGQGTWSEQYV. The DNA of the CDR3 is TGTGCCAGCAGGGAGGGACAGGGGACCTGGAGCGAGCAGTACGTC.

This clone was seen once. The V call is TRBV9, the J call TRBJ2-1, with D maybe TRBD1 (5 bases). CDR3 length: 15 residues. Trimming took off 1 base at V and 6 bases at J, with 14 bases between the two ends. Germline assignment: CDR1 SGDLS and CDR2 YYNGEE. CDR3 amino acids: CASSVSPSQGNEQFF. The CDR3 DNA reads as TGTGCCAGCAGCGTATCCCCCTCTCAGGGCAATGAGCAGTTCTTC.

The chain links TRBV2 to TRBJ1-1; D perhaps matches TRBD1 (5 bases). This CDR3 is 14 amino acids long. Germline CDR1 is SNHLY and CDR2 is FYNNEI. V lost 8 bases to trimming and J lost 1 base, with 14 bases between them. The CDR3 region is CASGYFTGNTEAFF. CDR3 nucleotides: TGTGCCAGCGGGTACTTTACAGGGAACACTGAAGCTTTCTTT. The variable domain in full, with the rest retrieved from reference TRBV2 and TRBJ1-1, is EPEVTQTPSHQVTQMGQEVILRCVPISNHLYFYWYRQILGQKVEFLVSFYNNEISEKSEIFDDQFSVERPDGSNFTLKIRSTKLEDSAMYFCASGYFTGNTEAFFGQGTRLTVV.

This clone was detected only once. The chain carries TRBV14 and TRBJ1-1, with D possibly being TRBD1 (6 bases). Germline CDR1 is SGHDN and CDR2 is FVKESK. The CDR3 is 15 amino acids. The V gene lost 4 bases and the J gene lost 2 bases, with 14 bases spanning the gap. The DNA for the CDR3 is TGTGCCAGCAGCCCGTGGGGGGGGCTAAACACTGAAGCTTTCTTT. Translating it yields CASSPWGGLNTEAFF.

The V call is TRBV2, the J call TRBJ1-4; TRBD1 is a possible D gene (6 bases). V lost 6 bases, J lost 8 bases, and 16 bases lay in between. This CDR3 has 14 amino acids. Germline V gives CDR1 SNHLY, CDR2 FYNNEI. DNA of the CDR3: TGTGCCAGCAGAGGGCAGGGGATAAAGGAAAAACTGTTTTTT. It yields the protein CASRGQGIKEKLFF.

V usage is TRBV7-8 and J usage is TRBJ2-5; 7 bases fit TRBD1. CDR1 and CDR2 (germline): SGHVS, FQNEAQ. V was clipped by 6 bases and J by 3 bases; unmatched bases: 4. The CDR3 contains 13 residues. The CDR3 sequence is CASSTQGKETQYF. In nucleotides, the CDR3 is TGTGCCAGCAGTACACAGGGGAAAGAGACCCAGTACTTC.

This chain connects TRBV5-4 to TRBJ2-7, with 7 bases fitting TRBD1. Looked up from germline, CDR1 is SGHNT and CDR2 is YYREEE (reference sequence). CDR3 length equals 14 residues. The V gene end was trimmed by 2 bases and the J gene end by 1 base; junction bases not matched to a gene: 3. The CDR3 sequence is CASSFRGPSYEQYF. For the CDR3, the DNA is TGTGCCAGCAGCTTTAGGGGGCCTTCCTACGAGCAGTACTTC.

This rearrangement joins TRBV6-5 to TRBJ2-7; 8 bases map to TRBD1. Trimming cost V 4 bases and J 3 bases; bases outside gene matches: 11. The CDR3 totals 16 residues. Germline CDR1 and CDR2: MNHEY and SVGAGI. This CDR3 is CASSSTGTGGNYEQYF. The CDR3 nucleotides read TGTGCCAGCAGTTCCACCGGGACAGGAGGCAACTACGAGCAGTACTTC.

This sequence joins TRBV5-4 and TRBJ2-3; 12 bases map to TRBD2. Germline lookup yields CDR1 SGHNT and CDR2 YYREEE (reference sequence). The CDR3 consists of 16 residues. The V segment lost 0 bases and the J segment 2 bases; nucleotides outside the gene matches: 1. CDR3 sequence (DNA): TGTGCCAGCAGCTTGGGGACTAGCGGGGTCACAGATACGCAGTATTTT. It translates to CASSLGTSGVTDTQYF.